These T cell receptor beta chains were read from a single sample in a study of CD4+ T cells in melanoma. TCRdb keeps only in-frame clones here, not all; method: immunoSEQ multiplex PCR. The sample lists about 50,000 clones, 89% occurring once. Sequencing was performed on peripheral blood. These receptors came from a human donor with melanoma. Each CDR3 is given with its conserved first and last residue. A D gene is named only where the DNA matches it firmly. Part of the rows lack a size; the others show once, few, many or a class for expanded clones.

length: 13; V: TRBV7-2; size: -; D: -; J: TRBJ2-3; CDR3: CASSLESRDTQYF; DNA: TGTGCCAGCAGCTTAGAGTCCAGAGATACGCAGTATTTT
length: 14; V: TRBV11-1; size: -; D: -; J: TRBJ2-2; CDR3: CASSLSLNTGELFF; DNA: TGTGCCAGCAGCTTAAGCCTTAACACCGGGGAGCTGTTTTTT
length: 16; V: TRBV29-1; size: -; D: -; J: TRBJ2-7; CDR3: CSATFPGNSLYYEQYF; DNA: TGCAGCGCAACCTTTCCAGGCAACTCCTTATACTACGAGCAGTACTTC
length: 14; V: TRBV9; size: -; D: TRBD1; J: TRBJ2-7; CDR3: CASSVEGTAYEQYF; DNA: TGTGCCAGCAGCGTAGAGGGGACAGCCTACGAGCAGTACTTC
length: 12; V: TRBV4-2; size: -; D: -; J: TRBJ2-3; CDR3: CASSQVADTQYF; DNA: TGTGCCAGCAGCCAAGTGGCAGATACGCAGTATTTT
length: 15; V: TRBV5-4; size: -; D: TRBD1; J: TRBJ1-2; CDR3: CASSLEGGLGYGYTF; DNA: TGTGCCAGCAGCTTGGAAGGGGGCCTCGGCTATGGCTACACCTTC
length: 16; V: TRBV7-2; size: -; D: TRBD1; J: TRBJ2-3; CDR3: CASSLWGTGFTDTQYF; DNA: TGTGCCAGCAGCTTATGGGGGACAGGGTTCACAGATACGCAGTATTTT
length: 14; V: TRBV10-3; size: -; D: -; J: TRBJ1-1; CDR3: CATLSGGANTEAFF; DNA: TGTGCCACCCTATCGGGGGGGGCGAACACTGAAGCTTTCTTT
length: 15; V: TRBV6-5; size: once; D: -; J: TRBJ2-6; CDR3: CASSLGGSGANVLTF; DNA: TGTGCCAGCAGTCTAGGGGGTTCTGGGGCCAACGTCCTGACTTTC
length: 9; V: TRBV15; size: -; D: -; J: TRBJ1-6; CDR3: CATGSPLHF; DNA: TGTGCCACCGGTTCACCCCTCCACTTT
length: 17; V: TRBV5-1; size: once; D: -; J: TRBJ2-2; CDR3: CASSFNQGTANTGELFF; DNA: TGCGCCAGCAGCTTCAACCAGGGGACGGCGAACACCGGGGAGCTGTTTTTT
length: 13; V: TRBV14; size: -; D: -; J: TRBJ2-7; CDR3: CASSQDERERQYF; DNA: TGTGCCAGCAGCCAAGATGAGAGGGAACGGCAGTACTTC
length: 13; V: TRBV6-6; size: -; D: -; J: TRBJ1-1; CDR3: CASSRTSNTEAFF; DNA: TGTGCCAGCAGCCGCACTTCGAACACTGAAGCTTTCTTT
length: 19; V: TRBV15; size: -; D: TRBD2; J: TRBJ2-5; CDR3: CATSRDQGGSGGAKETQYF; DNA: TGTGCCACCAGCAGAGATCAAGGAGGTAGCGGGGGGGCAAAGGAGACCCAGTACTTC
length: 14; V: TRBV5-1; size: once; D: -; J: TRBJ2-5; CDR3: CASSEGTYQETQYF; DNA: TGCGCCAGCAGCGAAGGGACATACCAAGAGACCCAGTACTTC
length: 15; V: TRBV11-2; size: -; D: -; J: TRBJ1-6; CDR3: CASSLDLTRNSPLHF; DNA: TGTGCCAGCAGCTTAGATTTGACAAGGAATTCACCCCTCCACTTT
length: 13; V: TRBV19; size: -; D: -; J: TRBJ2-1; CDR3: CASNLIGLGEQFF; DNA: TGTGCCAGTAACTTAATAGGGCTGGGGGAGCAGTTCTTC
length: 14; V: TRBV28; size: -; D: TRBD1; J: TRBJ1-5; CDR3: CASGLDRGGQPQHF; DNA: TGTGCCAGCGGCCTTGACAGGGGAGGTCAGCCCCAGCATTTT
length: 13; V: TRBV7-2; size: -; D: -; J: TRBJ2-3; CDR3: CASSLGQADTQYF; DNA: TGTGCCAGCAGCTTAGGGCAGGCGGATACGCAGTATTTT
length: 15; V: TRBV6-5; size: once; D: TRBD1; J: TRBJ2-1; CDR3: CASSSGTGSFGEQFF; DNA: TGTGCCAGCAGCTCCGGGACAGGCTCATTCGGTGAGCAGTTCTTC
length: 15; V: TRBV7-9; size: -; D: TRBD2; J: TRBJ2-5; CDR3: CASSLGTSGKETQYF; DNA: TGTGCCAGCAGCCTAGGGACTAGCGGAAAAGAGACCCAGTACTTC
length: 10; V: TRBV5-8; size: medium-sized; D: -; J: TRBJ1-2; CDR3: CASKESGYTF; DNA: TGTGCCAGCAAGGAGTCAGGCTACACCTTC
length: 19; V: TRBV5-1; size: -; D: TRBD1; J: TRBJ1-4; CDR3: CASSFPYPDRGRINEKLFF; DNA: TGCGCCAGCAGCTTCCCTTACCCGGACAGGGGGCGCATTAATGAAAAACTGTTTTTT
length: 12; V: TRBV30; size: -; D: -; J: TRBJ1-2; CDR3: CACSAGYYGYTF; DNA: TGTGCCTGTTCGGCGGGTTACTATGGCTACACCTTC
length: 14; V: TRBV7-2; size: -; D: -; J: TRBJ2-7; CDR3: CASSPSRQGYEQCF; DNA: TGTGCCAGCAGCCCCAGTCGGCAGGGCTACGAGCAGTGCTTC
length: 14; V: TRBV6-1; size: -; D: TRBD1; J: TRBJ1-2; CDR3: CASKIDRGSSGYTF; DNA: TGTGCCAGCAAGATTGACAGGGGATCATCTGGCTACACCTTC
length: 15; V: TRBV27; size: few; D: -; J: TRBJ2-6; CDR3: CASSLMGSGANVLTF; DNA: TGTGCCAGCAGTTTAATGGGCTCTGGGGCCAACGTCCTGACTTTC
length: 13; V: TRBV2; size: -; D: -; J: TRBJ2-1; CDR3: CASSDSGLHEQFF; DNA: TGTGCCAGCAGTGATTCAGGGTTGCATGAGCAGTTCTTC
length: 14; V: TRBV7-3; size: -; D: TRBD1; J: TRBJ2-3; CDR3: CASSRGQSTDTQYF; DNA: TGTGCCAGCAGCCGGGGACAGAGCACAGATACGCAGTATTTT
length: 15; V: TRBV11-2; size: -; D: -; J: TRBJ2-3; CDR3: CASSSGGPSTDTQYF; DNA: TGTGCCAGCAGCTCTGGGGGGCCCAGCACAGATACGCAGTATTTT
length: 14; V: TRBV19; size: -; D: -; J: TRBJ1-5; CDR3: CASSGDLSNQPQHF; DNA: TGTGCCAGTTCGGGGGACCTTAGCAATCAGCCCCAGCATTTT
length: 16; V: TRBV4-3; size: -; D: -; J: TRBJ2-7; CDR3: CASSQSRDISVGEQYF; DNA: TGCGCCAGCAGCCAGTCACGGGACATCTCAGTGGGAGAGCAGTACTTC
length: 14; V: TRBV2; size: -; D: -; J: TRBJ1-1; CDR3: CASSETATRAEAFF; DNA: TGTGCCAGCAGTGAAACGGCAACGCGGGCTGAAGCTTTCTTT
length: 13; V: TRBV14; size: -; D: -; J: TRBJ1-1; CDR3: CASSQETYTEAFF; DNA: TGTGCCAGCAGCCAAGAGACCTACACTGAAGCTTTCTTT
length: 15; V: TRBV28; size: -; D: TRBD2; J: TRBJ2-3; CDR3: CASRRAGVSTDTQYF; DNA: TGTGCCAGCAGGAGAGCGGGGGTAAGCACAGATACGCAGTATTTT
length: 15; V: TRBV5-1; size: -; D: TRBD1; J: TRBJ2-7; CDR3: CASSSLTGASYEQYF; DNA: TGCGCCAGCAGCTCGCTGACAGGGGCCTCCTACGAGCAGTACTTC
length: 14; V: TRBV18; size: -; D: TRBD1; J: TRBJ2-7; CDR3: CASSPGTGTNEQYF; DNA: TGTGCCAGCTCCCCCGGGACAGGGACCAACGAGCAGTACTTC
length: 19; V: TRBV5-1; size: -; D: TRBD2; J: TRBJ2-1; CDR3: CASSFLGLAGGPVRNEQFF; DNA: TGCGCCAGCAGCTTTCTGGGACTAGCGGGGGGGCCGGTGAGAAATGAGCAGTTCTTC
length: 15; V: TRBV28; size: -; D: -; J: TRBJ1-4; CDR3: CASSLRGSLTEKLFF; DNA: TGTGCCAGCAGTTTAAGAGGCTCCCTCACGGAAAAACTGTTTTTT
length: 14; V: TRBV27; size: -; D: -; J: TRBJ1-1; CDR3: CASSSRLSKAEAFF; DNA: TGTGCCAGCAGCTCTAGACTGAGTAAGGCTGAAGCTTTCTTT